What follows are 23 T cell receptor beta chains derived from one specimen sequenced in a study of T-cell reconstitution after alpha-beta-depleted transplantation in children. The TCRbeta library was prepared with unique molecular identifiers. TCRdb processed the PCR reads anew with MiXCR; each CDR3 protein has one entry. The sample records approximately 800,000 distinct CDR3 sequences, 16% being singletons. This specimen consisted of PBMCs, mostly from graft donor cells, obtained 360 days after TCRalphabeta/CD19-depleted stem cell transplant. These receptors came from a male patient younger than 18 who had a stem cell transplant for acute lymphoblastic leukemia, so the T cells may come from the graft donor.

There are many counts of this clonotype. The chain links TRBV29-1 to TRBJ2-5; 8 nucleotides match TRBD2. The length of the CDR3 is 15 residues. The trim removed 3 bases at V and 0 bases at J, leaving 6 bases unmatched. The germline V gene has CDR1 SQVTM and CDR2 ANQGSEA. The CDR3 sequence is CSVDKSGRHQETQYF. The CDR3 nucleotides are TGCAGCGTTGATAAGAGCGGGAGACACCAAGAGACCCAGTACTTC.

This chain's CDR3 is CSVDGSAIDTQYF. The CDR3 DNA follows: TGCAGCGTTGACGGCAGCGCGATAGATACGCAGTATTTT. V and J are TRBV29-1 and TRBJ2-3; no clear D gene. The germline gives CDR1 SQVTM, CDR2 ANQGSEA. The ends were cut back, 3 bases at V and 5 bases at J, with 12 bases in the middle. The CDR3 has 13 amino acids.

This clonotype was seen only a few times. The chain couples TRBV21-1 to TRBJ2-7; whether TRBD2, the table's D call, matches the DNA was not checked. TRBV21-1 is a pseudogene. This CDR3 is 18 amino acids long. The CDR3 loop is CASSTPGLAGWNSYEQYF. The CDR3 nucleotides read TGTGCCAGCAGCACTCCGGGACTAGCGGGGTGGAACTCCTACGAGCAGTACTTC.

This clonotype has just a few counts. The chain recombines TRBV9 with TRBJ2-7; tentative D call: TRBD2 (6 bases). Germline values: CDR1 SGDLS, CDR2 YYNGEE. The CDR3 spans 19 residues. The V and J ends lost 0 bases and 6 bases respectively, with 28 bases between them. CDR3 sequence reads: CASSVGSRRPETGGSEQYF. The DNA of the CDR3 is TGTGCCAGCAGCGTAGGAAGTCGGAGACCCGAAACCGGGGGTAGCGAGCAGTACTTC.

This clonotype has just a few counts. The genes are TRBV29-1 and TRBJ2-7, with 7 bases aligning to TRBD2. The CDR3 contains 13 residues. Losses at the gene ends were 7 bases for V and 0 bases for J; bases not matched to a gene: 6. CDR1 SQVTM and CDR2 ANQGSEA come from the germline V gene. The CDR3: CSAHLADSYEQYF. The CDR3 DNA follows: TGCAGCGCCCATCTAGCGGACTCCTACGAGCAGTACTTC.

The table lists this clonotype with a few counts. This chain uses TRBV9 with TRBJ2-3; 14 bases map to TRBD2. This CDR3 has 20 residues. Germline values: CDR1 SGDLS, CDR2 YYNGEE. The V segment lost 0 bases and the J segment 1 base; nucleotides outside the gene matches: 10. The CDR3 DNA is TGTGCCAGCAGCGTAGGATGGTTAGGACTAGCGGGAGGACGCACAGATACGCAGTATTTT. Translating it yields CASSVGWLGLAGGRTDTQYF.

The chain joins TRBV11-1 to TRBJ2-7, with D unclear. Deletions cut 5 bases from V and 3 bases from J, with 14 bases between. The germline V gene has CDR1 SGHAT and CDR2 FQDESV (reference sequence). The CDR3 consists of 14 residues. In DNA form, the CDR3 reads TGTGCCAGCAGCCATATCTGGACGGGCTACGAGCAGTACTTC. Translated: CASSHIWTGYEQYF. The variable domain in full, completed from reference TRBV11-1 and TRBJ2-7, reads EAEVAQSPRYKITEKSQAVAFWCDPISGHATLYWYRQILGQGPELLVQFQDESVVDDSQLPKDRFSAERLKGVDSTLKIQPAELGDSAMYLCASSHIWTGYEQYFGPGTRLTVT.

Many counts were recorded for this clonotype. The V call is TRBV12-3 or TRBV12-4, the J call TRBJ2-5; 9 nucleotides agree with TRBD1. CDR3 length: 14 amino acids. Trimming took 6 bases from V and 5 from J; bases not matched to a gene: 7. The CDR3 sequence is CASSSGQGAETQYF. DNA for the CDR3: TGTGCCAGCAGCTCGGGACAGGGTGCGGAGACCCAGTACTTC.

There are a few counts of this clonotype. This sequence joins TRBV3-1 and TRBJ2-7; D not resolved. Germline assignment: CDR1 LGHDT and CDR2 YNNKEL (reference sequence). Trimming removed 1 base from V and 3 bases from J, with 16 bases in between. This CDR3 spans 16 amino acids. CDR3 in amino acids: CASSQARRARNYEQYF. The CDR3 bases are TGTGCCAGCAGCCAAGCGCGAAGGGCCCGGAACTACGAGCAGTACTTC.

This chain joins TRBV20-1 and TRBJ2-7; D possibly corresponds to TRBD2 (5 bases). The ends were cut back, 1 base at V and 4 bases at J, with 11 bases in the middle. The CDR3 runs 13 residues. Germline-derived CDR1 and CDR2 are DFQATT and SNEGSKA (reference sequence). CDR3 coding DNA: TGCAGTGCTAGAGCTGAGGGAAGGTACGAGCAGTACTTC. Translated, it gives CSARAEGRYEQYF.

This chain links TRBV20-1 with TRBJ2-7, with D possibly TRBD1 on 6 matching bases. The CDR3 extends over 14 amino acids. V lost 0 bases, J lost 0 bases, and 9 bases lay in between. Germline V CDR1 and CDR2: DFQATT, SNEGSKA (reference sequence). This CDR3 reads CSARDSQGSYEQYF. CDR3 DNA sequence: TGCAGTGCTAGAGACTCACAGGGCTCCTACGAGCAGTACTTC.

This sequence joins TRBV24-1 and TRBJ2-3, with 13 bases matching TRBD2. V dropped 6 bases and J dropped 3; count of bases not matched to a gene: 2. Germline CDR1 reads KGHDR; CDR2 reads SFDVKD. This CDR3 region has 15 residues. CDR3 region: CATSRLAGGTDTQYF. The CDR3 DNA sequence: TGTGCCACCAGTCGACTAGCGGGAGGAACAGATACGCAGTATTTT.

In this sample, this clonotype turned up once. The chain employs TRBV6-1 and TRBJ2-7; perhaps TRBD1 as D (6 bases). CDR1 and CDR2 (germline): MNHNS, SASEGT. With 6 bases removed from V and 5 bases from J, the gap between germline ends came to 14 bases. This CDR3 has 13 residues. The CDR3 DNA is TGTGCCAGCAGGCCCAGGGGTTTCAACGAGCAGTACTTC. Translated, it gives CASRPRGFNEQYF.

This clonotype was observed at least ten times. The chain combines TRBV9 with TRBJ2-7, with unresolved D. The CDR3 totals 13 residues. The germline V and J ends were trimmed by 4 bases and 2 bases, with 10 bases remaining between them. Germline CDR1 reads SGDLS; CDR2 reads YYNGEE. This CDR3 reads CASSTAGAYEQYF. DNA of the CDR3: TGTGCCAGCAGCACGGCAGGAGCCTACGAGCAGTACTTC.

This clonotype has more than one count but fewer than ten. The V and J genes are TRBV28 and TRBJ1-2; TRBD1 is a possible D gene (6 bases). The CDR3 loop spans 13 amino acids. Trimming pared 4 bases from V and 5 bases from J, leaving 11 bases between. In germline, CDR1 is MDHEN, CDR2 SYDVKM. The CDR3 DNA sequence: TGTGCCAGCAGTTACAGGGTTGGGTATGGCTACACCTTC. It yields the protein CASSYRVGYGYTF.

A note on this clonotype: A read error may explain this, as a much larger clone is one base away. The chain uses TRBV24-1 and TRBJ2-7, with D possibly matching TRBD2 (6 bases). The CDR3 length is 13 residues. CDR1 and CDR2 from the germline V gene are KGHDR and SFDVKD. CDR3 residues: CVTSRGIPYEQYF. In DNA, the CDR3 is TGTGTCACCAGTCGGGGGATTCCCTACGAGCAGTACTTC.

This clonotype was counted only a few times. The chain uses TRBV24-1 and TRBJ2-6; no firm D call. Trimming left V 3 bases short and J 9 bases short, with 5 bases between. The CDR3 runs 12 residues. Germline V gene sequence: CDR1 KGHDR, CDR2 SFDVKD. As DNA, the CDR3 is TGTGCCACCAGTGATCCCTTCAACGTCCTGACTTTC. It yields the protein CATSDPFNVLTF.

The DNA of the CDR3 is TGTGCCACCAGTGATCCAGGGAGGGGTAACACCGGGGAGCTGTTTTTT. Translating gives CATSDPGRGNTGELFF. The chain uses TRBV24-1 and TRBJ2-2, with 7 bases identical to TRBD2. Trimming took 3 bases from V and 2 from J; bases not matched to a gene: 5. This CDR3 is built from 16 residues. The germline gives CDR1 KGHDR, CDR2 SFDVKD.

The chain recombines TRBV20-1 with TRBJ2-7; possibly TRBD1 for D (5 bases). V was trimmed by 0 bases and J by 0 bases, leaving 18 bases between them. CDR3 length: 17 residues. CDR1 is DFQATT and CDR2 is SNEGSKA in the germline V gene (reference sequence). The CDR3 DNA is TGCAGTGCTAGAGACCCAACAGGTTACCGTATCTCCTACGAGCAGTACTTC. Encoded protein: CSARDPTGYRISYEQYF.

This chain joins TRBV3-1 and TRBJ1-1; D call uncertain. The germline gives CDR1 LGHDT, CDR2 YNNKEL (reference sequence). The length of the CDR3 is 14 residues. V dropped 2 bases and J dropped 0 bases, with 7 bases sitting between them. In DNA form, the CDR3 reads TGTGCCAGCAGCCAAAGCCAGGTGAACACTGAAGCTTTCTTT. This encodes CASSQSQVNTEAFF.

This clonotype was counted between two and nine times. V is TRBV7-9 and J is TRBJ2-5, with 13 nucleotides matching TRBD2. The CDR3 has 16 residues. The germline CDR1 and CDR2 sequences are SEHNR and FQNEAQ (reference sequence). Germline trimming cut 5 bases from V and 4 bases from J; bases unmatched to any gene: 7. In DNA form, the CDR3 reads TGTGCCAGCAGCCCCAGGACTAGCGGGAGTACAGAGACCCAGTACTTC. Its translation: CASSPRTSGSTETQYF.

The chain links TRBV5-6 to TRBJ2-5, with TRBD2 matching over 9 bases. Germline CDR1 is SGHDT and CDR2 is YYEEEE. There are 13 residues in the CDR3. With 1 base clipped from V and 13 bases from J, the junction kept 8 bases outside the gene matches. The CDR3 DNA follows: TGTGCCAGCAGCTTGTCGGCTAGCGGGACTAGGTACTTC. As protein: CASSLSASGTRYF.

This clonotype was found many times. The rearrangement joins TRBV7-8 to TRBJ2-5; no reliable D call. The germline CDR1 and CDR2 sequences are SGHVS and FQNEAQ. The CDR3 consists of 14 residues. Trimming left V 3 bases short and J 0 bases short, with 8 bases between. The CDR3, as DNA: TGTGCCAGCAGCTTGGACCGGTACCAAGAGACCCAGTACTTC. It specifies CASSLDRYQETQYF.